The 8 T cell receptor beta chains below all came from one sample that was sequenced in a study of CD8+CD57+ T cells in acquired aplastic anemia. Genomic DNA templated the TCR beta VDJ and CDR3 profiling. TCRdb processed the reads anew with MiXCR; each CDR3 protein has one entry. The sample lists roughly 130,000 distinct CDR3 sequences, around 50% occurring once. The sample comprised sorted CD4+, CD8+, or CD8+CD57+ T cells (not recorded which) from PBMCs. Receptors were obtained from a human donor in good health, serving as a control.

The chain links TRBV12-3 or TRBV12-4 to TRBJ1-2, with D uncertain. This CDR3 spans 12 amino acids. The germline V and J ends were trimmed by 3 bases and 8 bases, with 10 bases remaining between them. CDR3 sequence reads: CASSFGVLGYTF. The CDR3 DNA reads as TGTGCCAGCAGTTTTGGGGTGTTAGGCTACACCTTC.

This clonotype was observed many times. The gene calls are TRBV12-3 or TRBV12-4 and TRBJ2-5; TRBD2 aligns across 9 bases. This CDR3 has 15 residues. V lost 5 bases to trimming and J lost 1 base; unmatched junction nucleotides: 5. CDR3 nucleotide sequence: TGTGCCAGCAGTGGGGGACTAGCAATCCAAGAGACCCAGTACTTC. Amino acid sequence: CASSGGLAIQETQYF.

The chain joins TRBV20-1 to TRBJ2-1, with 10 nucleotides matching TRBD2. Germline CDR1 DFQATT, CDR2 SNEGSKA (reference sequence). The CDR3 runs 15 residues. The ends lost 1 base at V and 9 bases at J; junction bases unmatched: 9. The CDR3 protein is CSARARAGGLGEQFF. In DNA form, the CDR3 reads TGCAGTGCTAGAGCGCGAGCGGGGGGGCTAGGTGAGCAGTTCTTC.

The chain links TRBV9 to TRBJ1-2; the D gene is possibly TRBD1 (5 bases). Germline CDR1 reads SGDLS; CDR2 reads YYNGEE. The CDR3 spans 11 residues. V was trimmed by 3 bases and J by 9 bases, leaving 9 bases between them. The DNA for the CDR3 is TGTGCCAGCAGCGCGTGGGGGAGCTACACCTTC. As protein: CASSAWGSYTF.

V gene TRBV24-1 combines with J gene TRBJ1-1; 7 nucleotides agree with TRBD1. The V segment lost 9 bases and the J segment 3 bases; nucleotides outside the gene matches: 0. This CDR3 is 11 amino acids long. Germline V gene sequence: CDR1 KGHDR, CDR2 SFDVKD. In nucleotides, the CDR3 is TGTGCCACCCAGGGGGACACTGAAGCTTTCTTT. Translated: CATQGDTEAFF.

This clonotype was detected many times. The chain has TRBV9 and TRBJ2-1; D call uncertain. V gave up 4 bases and J gave up 4 bases, with 15 bases separating them. The CDR3 has 15 residues. The V gene's germline CDR1 is SGDLS and CDR2 YYNGEE. CDR3 in amino acids: CASSQQPFTYNEQFF. The CDR3, as DNA: TGTGCCAGCAGCCAACAGCCCTTCACTTACAATGAGCAGTTCTTC.

Ten or more counts support this clonotype. The chain joins TRBV9 to TRBJ1-4; 9 positions agree with TRBD1. After removal of 3 bases from V and 8 bases from J, the junction contained 11 bases not matched to a gene. Germline V gene data show CDR1 as SGDLS and CDR2 as YYNGEE. This CDR3 is 16 amino acids long. In DNA form, the CDR3 reads TGTGCCAGCAGCGGAGGGGGGACAGGGACCCCAGAAAAACTGTTTTTT. Translated, it gives CASSGGGTGTPEKLFF.

This clonotype was observed a few times. The rearrangement uses TRBV12-3 or TRBV12-4 and TRBJ1-6; D is undetermined. This CDR3 contains 13 residues. Between the trimmed V and J ends, which lost 6 bases and 9 bases, there was a span of 12 bases. Here the CDR3 DNA reads TGTGCCAGCAGCCGTAAAATACCTTCACCCCTCCACTTT. It translates to CASSRKIPSPLHF.